These 26 T cell receptor beta chains were sequenced from one sample in a study of regulatory T cells in long-lasting Graves disease. The time point denotes: newly diagnosed GD, antithyroid drugs for less than 3 months. With RNA extracted from PBMCs as input, the TCR library was made. Investigators prepared the TCR beta libraries by applying iRepertoire HTBI primers and Arm-PCR of CDR3 regions. One entry per CDR3 protein results from TCRdb running MiXCR on the multiplex PCR reads. There are approximately 400,000 distinct CDR3 sequences in the sample; under 15% occur only once, and around 17% lies in the top ten. These same data were also listed under a study on T cells in Graves' hyperthyroidism and ophthalmopathy.

Sequenced here: peripheral blood mononuclear cells (PBMCs), sampled at new diagnosis, from a patient treated with antithyroid drugs. The receptor set was obtained from a woman aged 30 to 39 with Graves disease.

This clonotype occurred many times. The chain carries TRBV29-1 and TRBJ2-5; D unclear. Trimming left V 6 bases short and J 5 bases short, with 10 bases between. The CDR3 runs 11 residues. CDR1 is SQVTM, CDR2 ANQGSEA, per germline. CDR3 in amino acids: CSVGNTETQYF. DNA for the CDR3: TGCAGCGTGGGGAACACGGAGACCCAGTACTTC.

The table lists this clonotype with many counts. The chain uses TRBV7-9 and TRBJ2-7; perhaps TRBD2 as D (5 bases). CDR1 and CDR2 (germline): SEHNR, FQNEAQ (reference sequence). Trimming removed 6 bases at V and 0 bases at J, with 9 bases between. This CDR3 contains 13 residues. The CDR3 sequence: CASSTGNSYEQYF. Written as DNA, the CDR3 is TGTGCCAGCAGTACCGGGAACTCCTACGAGCAGTACTTC.

This clonotype has at least ten counts. The genes are TRBV2 and TRBJ1-2, with D possibly TRBD1 on 5 matching bases. The germline CDR1 and CDR2 sequences are SNHLY and FYNNEI. V lost 0 bases to trimming and J lost 14 bases, with 22 bases between them. The CDR3 is 15 residues long. The CDR3 spells CASSEAGVGVYGGTF. DNA of the CDR3: TGTGCCAGCAGTGAAGCGGGAGTGGGGGTCTATGGAGGGACCTTC.

J is TRBJ1-3 and V is TRBV2; 7 bases are shared with TRBD1. CDR3 length: 13 residues. Germline V gene sequence: CDR1 SNHLY, CDR2 FYNNEI. With 11 bases clipped from V and 3 bases from J, the junction kept 7 bases outside the gene matches. The CDR3 here is CARRQGVGNTIYF. For the CDR3, the DNA is TGTGCCCGGAGACAGGGAGTTGGAAACACCATATATTTT.

The V call is TRBV5-1, the J call TRBJ2-7, with D perhaps matching TRBD2 (7 bases). Trimming removed 0 bases at V and 2 bases at J, with 12 bases between. Germline lookup yields CDR1 SGHRS and CDR2 YFSETQ. The CDR3 sequence is 15 residues long. As DNA, the CDR3 is TGCGCCAGCAGCTTGGTACAGGGACTACCCTACGAGCAGTACTTC. Translated: CASSLVQGLPYEQYF.

The CDR3 bases are TGTGCCAGCAGGACAGATGGTCAGCCCCAGCATTTT. Its protein is CASRTDGQPQHF. The V call is TRBV2, the J call TRBJ1-5, with D perhaps matching TRBD1 (5 bases). This CDR3 is 12 amino acids long. In germline, CDR1 is SNHLY, CDR2 FYNNEI. The V and J ends lost 6 bases and 6 bases respectively, with 9 bases between them.

The rearrangement joins TRBV7-2 to TRBJ2-7; 16 positions agree with TRBD2. CDR1 SGHTA and CDR2 FQGNSA come from the germline V gene. With V trimmed by 6 bases and J by 4 bases, 12 bases remained unmatched. This CDR3 spans 18 amino acids. CDR3 DNA sequence: TGTGCCAGCAGACTAGAGGGGACTAGCGGGAGGGCCGGTTACGAGCAGTACTTC. Translation gives CASRLEGTSGRAGYEQYF. Full variable domain (missing parts from reference TRBV7-2 and TRBJ2-7): GAGVSQSPSNKVTEKGKDVELRCDPISGHTALYWYRQSLGQGLEFLIYFQGNSAPDKSGLPSDRFSAERTGGSVSTLTIQRTQQEDSAVYLCASRLEGTSGRAGYEQYFGPGTRLTVT.

The rearrangement uses TRBV5-1 and TRBJ2-1; D unresolved. The V end was cut by 5 bases, the J end by 7 bases, with 19 bases between. The CDR3 spans 15 residues. Germline V CDR1 and CDR2: SGHRS, YFSETQ. The CDR3 here is CASSSSTTATNEQFF. The DNA for the CDR3 is TGCGCCAGCAGTTCGTCGACGACGGCTACGAATGAGCAGTTCTTC.

In regard to this clonotype: A much bigger clone sits one base away, suggesting this may be a read error. The gene calls are TRBV6-1 and TRBJ1-2; D not certain. Trimming cost V 7 bases and J 2 bases, with 17 bases left between them. The CDR3 consists of 15 residues. The germline CDR1 and CDR2 sequences are MNHNS and SASEGT. The CDR3 bases are TGTGCCAGCATTACGTGGACCGACGAAAACTATGGCTACACCTTC. The encoded protein is CASITWTDENYGYTF.

This clonotype was detected ten times or more. The gene calls are TRBV5-1 and TRBJ1-1; tentatively, D is TRBD1 (5 bases). This CDR3 comprises 13 residues. CDR1 SGHRS and CDR2 YFSETQ come from the germline V gene. The V end lost 3 bases, the J end lost 0 bases, and 6 bases lay between the germline ends. The CDR3 bases are TGCGCCAGCAGCTGGGGCTTGAACACTGAAGCTTTCTTT. It codes for CASSWGLNTEAFF. Filled out from reference TRBV5-1 and TRBJ1-1, the complete variable domain reads KAGVTQTPRYLIKTRGQQVTLSCSPISGHRSVSWYQQTPGQGLQFLFEYFSETQRNKGNFPGRFSGRQFSNSRSEMNVSTLELGDSALYLCASSWGLNTEAFFGQGTRLTVV.

This clonotype was seen ten or more times. This chain joins TRBV12-3 or TRBV12-4 and TRBJ2-2, with 8 positions matching TRBD1. The CDR3 is 17 residues long. V lost 4 bases to trimming and J lost 1 base; unmatched junction nucleotides: 8. The CDR3 region has the DNA TGTGCCAGCAGTTCGTACAGGGGGGAATTGAACACCGGGGAGCTGTTTTTT. Its translation: CASSSYRGELNTGELFF.

CDR3 residues: CASSQGLVPGTSVHNEQFF. CDR3 bases: TGTGCCAGCAGCCAAGGATTAGTACCCGGGACTAGCGTTCACAATGAGCAGTTCTTC. The rearrangement uses TRBV14 and TRBJ2-1; TRBD2 matches 10 bases. V dropped 1 base and J dropped 5; count of bases not matched to a gene: 14. This CDR3 has 19 residues. Germline CDR1 reads SGHDN; CDR2 reads FVKESK.

This clonotype has a count of ten or more. The chain carries TRBV27 and TRBJ1-1; TRBD1 aligns across 10 bases. Germline V CDR1 and CDR2: MNHEY, SMNVEV (reference sequence). Trimming removed 4 bases from V and 0 bases from J; junction bases left unmatched: 8. The CDR3 covers 17 residues. The CDR3 DNA reads as TGTGCCAGCAGTTCGGACAGGGGGACACAGTTGAACACTGAAGCTTTCTTT. It specifies CASSSDRGTQLNTEAFF.

This clonotype was seen ten or more times. This chain joins TRBV5-6 and TRBJ1-1, with D unresolved. CDR1 and CDR2 from the germline V gene are SGHDT and YYEEEE. The CDR3 totals 13 residues. Trimming cost V 8 bases and J 8 bases, with 19 bases left between them. The CDR3 is CASHGRADSEAFF. DNA of the CDR3: TGTGCCAGTCACGGGAGAGCTGATTCCGAAGCTTTCTTT.

This clonotype appeared many times. This sequence joins TRBV6-5 and TRBJ2-1; D possibly corresponds to TRBD1 (5 bases). Germline assignment: CDR1 MNHEY and CDR2 SVGAGI. The V end was cut by 2 bases, the J end by 0 bases, with 11 bases between. The CDR3 sequence is 16 residues long. The CDR3 loop is CASSYIGAISYNEQFF. The DNA of the CDR3 is TGTGCCAGCAGTTACATAGGGGCGATCTCCTACAATGAGCAGTTCTTC.

This clonotype was seen just once. This likely stems from a read error, as it lies one base from a far larger clone. In this CDR3 the conserved last residue, phenylalanine or tryptophan, is missing, so a read error is likely. The genes are TRBV3-1 and TRBJ2-5, with TRBD2 as a possible D gene (5 bases). The DNA end is a closer match to TRBJ2-1, so the J assignment may be wrong. The CDR3 length is 14 residues. Germline V gene sequence: CDR1 LGHDT, CDR2 YNNKEL (reference sequence). The DNA for the CDR3 is TGTGCCAGCAGCCAAGCTCCCCAGGCGGGCGAGCAGTTCCTC. Protein sequence: CASSQAPQAGEQFL.

The chain carries TRBV7-8 and TRBJ2-1; the match to TRBD2 covers 9 bases. J lost 4 bases, V lost 1 base, and 5 bases had no gene match. This CDR3 has 16 residues. Germline CDR1 is SGHVS and CDR2 is FQNEAQ. The CDR3 spells CASSLEGTSPYNEQFF. CDR3 nucleotides: TGTGCCAGCAGCTTAGAGGGGACTAGCCCGTACAATGAGCAGTTCTTC.

The chain links TRBV6-1 to TRBJ2-7; D is unresolved. Germline CDR1 reads MNHNS; CDR2 reads SASEGT. The CDR3 loop spans 13 amino acids. V lost 3 bases to trimming and J lost 9 bases, with 15 bases between them. The CDR3 DNA reads TGTGCCAGCAGTGATTTCACCCCACCGGGGCAGTACTTC. Translated: CASSDFTPPGQYF.

This clonotype came up many times. J is TRBJ1-1 and V is TRBV2, with 8 bases fitting TRBD1. V lost 4 bases, J lost 4 bases, and 5 bases stayed unmatched. This CDR3 has 14 residues. CDR1 and CDR2 (germline): SNHLY, FYNNEI. CDR3 protein: CASSALTGGTEAFF. The CDR3 DNA sequence: TGTGCCAGCAGTGCCCTCACAGGGGGCACTGAAGCTTTCTTT.

CDR3 loop: CSVVKFGIEAFF. In DNA form, the CDR3 reads TGCAGCGTCGTGAAGTTTGGGATCGAAGCTTTCTTT. This chain connects TRBV29-1 to TRBJ1-1; no clear D. This CDR3 has 12 residues. The germline gives CDR1 SQVTM, CDR2 ANQGSEA. With 6 bases removed from V and 8 bases from J, the gap between germline ends came to 16 bases.

This clonotype was observed at least ten times. This chain connects TRBV7-9 to TRBJ2-5; no reliable D call. The V end was cut by 5 bases, the J end by 5 bases, with 9 bases between. The germline CDR1 and CDR2 sequences are SEHNR and FQNEAQ (reference sequence). The CDR3 has 12 residues. CDR3 coding DNA: TGTGCCAGCAGCCGCGCGCGGGAGACCCAGTACTTC. Its protein product is CASSRARETQYF.

In this sample, this clonotype turned up many times. This chain uses TRBV18 with TRBJ1-1, with D hard to call. The length of the CDR3 is 16 residues. Trimming pared 5 bases from V and 0 bases from J, leaving 16 bases between. The germline CDR1 and CDR2 sequences are KGHSH and LQKENI. Here the CDR3 DNA reads TGTGCCAGCTCAGGCAGCAATCCGAAGATGAACACTGAAGCTTTCTTT. It codes for CASSGSNPKMNTEAFF.

Ten or more counts support this clonotype. The V gene is TRBV30, the J gene TRBJ2-1; D is possibly TRBD1 (6 bases). Germline V gives CDR1 GTSNPN, CDR2 SVGIG (reference sequence). V was pared by 4 bases and J by 5 bases, with 18 bases between. The CDR3 covers 15 residues. The CDR3 sequence: CAWNPQGGLDNEQFF. DNA for the CDR3: TGTGCCTGGAACCCCCAAGGGGGTCTCGACAATGAGCAGTTCTTC. Complete variable domain (other parts from reference TRBV30 and TRBJ2-1): SQTIHQWPATLVQPVGSPLSLECTVEGTSNPNLYWYRQAAGRGLQLLFYSVGIGQISSEVPQNLSASRPQDRQFILSSKKLLLSDSGFYLCAWNPQGGLDNEQFFGPGTRLTVL.

This clonotype was found many times. The chain carries TRBV11-2 and TRBJ1-2; D gene ambiguous. The CDR3 sequence is 14 residues long. Germline assignment: CDR1 SGHAT and CDR2 FQNNGV. V was clipped by 4 bases and J by 3 bases, with 12 bases between them. CDR3 amino acids: CASSSELSYYGYTF. CDR3 coding DNA: TGTGCCAGCAGCTCTGAGTTGAGTTACTATGGCTACACCTTC.

A few counts support this clonotype. The V call is TRBV20-1, the J call TRBJ2-5; the D call may be TRBD1 or TRBD2 (5 bases each). Trimming shortened V by 6 bases and J by 2 bases, and 10 bases separated the two germline ends. The germline V gene encodes CDR1 DFQATT and CDR2 SNEGSKA (reference sequence). The CDR3 has 12 amino acids. The CDR3 nucleotides are TGCAGTGCGGGACCTTTACAAGAGACCCAGTACTTC. Translated: CSAGPLQETQYF.

The sample holds many counts of this clonotype. The gene calls are TRBV2 and TRBJ2-1; weak D call: TRBD2 (5 bases). Trimming pared 0 bases from V and 5 bases from J, leaving 14 bases between. The CDR3 sequence is 16 residues long. The germline gives CDR1 SNHLY, CDR2 FYNNEI. The CDR3 region has the DNA TGTGCCAGCAGTGAAGCGCTGGCTAGCCTGAACAATGAGCAGTTCTTC. This gives the protein CASSEALASLNNEQFF.